This T cell receptor (beta chain) derives from a study of blood T cell repertoires in COVID-19. On the study more broadly: Material from acute and convalescent COVID-19 was sourced from the United States, Italy and Spain.

Trimming took 2 bases from V and 6 from J, leaving 14 bases between them. The CDR3 runs 15 residues. Germline V lookup: CDR1 MNHEY, CDR2 SVGAGI. Sequenced by immunoSEQ multiplex PCR; TCRdb stores in-frame clones only, minus some. The sample shows about 180,000 clones, 89% of them seen only once. This receptor was identified in a man in his late teens or twenties who had recovered from COVID-19. The sequencing input was peripheral blood. The chain recombines TRBV6-5 with TRBJ2-1; D is perhaps TRBD2 (5 bases). DNA of the CDR3: TGTGCCAGCAGTTACGTCGTAGGTGGAGGCAATGAGCAGTTCTTC. Translating it yields CASSYVVGGGNEQFF.